Listed below are T cell receptor beta chains from one sample, sequenced in a study of T cell responses to AZD1222 COVID-19 vaccine. Method: immunoSEQ multiplex PCR; TCRdb's copy keeps in-frame clones and lacks some. The sample holds tens of thousands of clones; 85% to 90% are singletons and the top ten take about 21%. The source material was peripheral blood, sampled on day 0 of MenACWY control vaccination. The receptors were gathered from an adult in good health. The CDR3 runs from the conserved cysteine through the conserved F or W. The D gene is left open where the match is weak. Rows give clone size only sometimes, using once, few, many, or a class for an expanded clone.

>TRBJ1-4|NA|TRBV5-6|few
TGTGCCAGCAGCTTGGGACTCAATGAAAAACTGTTTTTT
CASSLGLNEKLFF
>TRBJ1-1|NA|TRBV20-1|NA
TGCAGTGCAACTCAAGTGTTCTTT
CSATQVFF
>TRBJ2-3|NA|TRBV10-1|few
TGCGCCAGCAGGGCGGACAGAACAGATACGCAGTATTTT
CASRADRTDTQYF
>TRBJ2-2|TRBD2|TRBV11-2|NA
TGTGCCAGCAGTGGACTAGCGGGAGTGATGGAGCTGTTTTTT
CASSGLAGVMELFF
>TRBJ1-6|TRBD1|TRBV29-1|once
TGCAGCGCCCGGACAGGGTCGGGTTCACCCCTCCACTTT
CSARTGSGSPLHF
>TRBJ1-3|NA|TRBV10-3|NA
TGTGCCATCGGGACATCTGGAAACACCATATATTTT
CAIGTSGNTIYF
>TRBJ2-1|TRBD1|TRBV6-5|NA
TGTGCCAGCAGCCCCCCAATGCCGGGACAGGGCAGGTTCTTC
CASSPPMPGQGRFF
>TRBJ2-7|NA|TRBV10-3|once
TGTGCCATCAGTGAAGGGGACTCTCTCTCCCCTTACGAGCAGTACTTC
CAISEGDSLSPYEQYF
>TRBJ1-2|TRBD1|TRBV4-3|few
TGCGCCAGCAGCCAAGATAGGGACAGCTATGGCTACACCTTC
CASSQDRDSYGYTF
>TRBJ2-1|NA|TRBV7-2|once
TGTGCCAGCAGTTCCGGGGGTGTTGAGCAGTTCTTC
CASSSGGVEQFF
>TRBJ2-1|TRBD2|TRBV10-1|few
TGCGCCAGCAGTGAGCCGACCCCTCCAAAGGGAGGGAGGGCCCTTTACAATGAGCAGTTCTTC
CASSEPTPPKGGRALYNEQFF
>TRBJ1-1|NA|TRBV28|NA
TGTGCCAGCAGTTTACCGGGGGGAACTGAAGCTTTCTTT
CASSLPGGTEAFF
>TRBJ2-1|NA|TRBV29-1|NA
TGCAGCGTTCAGACTCCAAGCTCCTACAATGAGCAGTTCTTC
CSVQTPSSYNEQFF
>TRBJ2-1|NA|TRBV7-2|NA
TGTGCCAGCAGCTTAAACAGGGCGGACCTTAATGAGCAGTTCTTC
CASSLNRADLNEQFF
>TRBJ2-5|TRBD1|TRBV19|NA
TGTGCCAGTACCTCGACAGGGGCCTCAAGCCAAGAGACCCAGTACTTC
CASTSTGASSQETQYF
>TRBJ2-5|NA|TRBV5-1|NA
TGCGCCAGCAGGGCCTTTACTAGCAACCAAGAGACCCAGTACTTC
CASRAFTSNQETQYF
>TRBJ1-2|NA|TRBV7-2|NA
TGTGCCAGCAGCTTAGCCTTCTATGGCTACACCTTC
CASSLAFYGYTF
>TRBJ2-2|NA|TRBV7-6|few
TGTGCCAGCAGCTTGGGGATCGGGAAGACCGGGGAGCTGTTTTTT
CASSLGIGKTGELFF
>TRBJ1-2|NA|TRBV13|NA
TGTGCCAGCAGCTTAGGCCGGACGGCTCTAAACTATGGCTACACCTTC
CASSLGRTALNYGYTF
>TRBJ1-2|NA|TRBV12-3/TRBV12-4|NA
TGTGCCAGCAGTCACGACACAAACTATGGCTACACCTTC
CASSHDTNYGYTF
>TRBJ2-2|TRBD2|TRBV7-6|NA
TGTGCCAGCAGCTTACCGGGACTAGCGACTACCGGGGAGCTGTTTTTT
CASSLPGLATTGELFF
>TRBJ2-1|TRBD2|TRBV30|NA
TGTGCCTGGACCGGGACTAGCGCCATCAATGAGCAGTTCTTC
CAWTGTSAINEQFF
>TRBJ2-1|TRBD1|TRBV7-9|NA
TGTGCCAGCAGCTTACTCGGGGCCAGGGGGAATGAGCAGTTCTTC
CASSLLGARGNEQFF
>TRBJ2-7|TRBD2|TRBV10-1|NA
TGCGCCAGCAGTCCTCCGGGGGAGCGGGAGAACGAGCAGTACTTC
CASSPPGERENEQYF
>TRBJ2-5|TRBD2|TRBV24-1|NA
TGTGCCACCAGTGCCGGGACTAGCGTATCAGAGACCCAGTACTTC
CATSAGTSVSETQYF
>TRBJ2-1|TRBD2|TRBV25-1|NA
TGTGCCAGCAGTTCTAGCGGGGTCTCCTACAATGAGCAGTTCTTC
CASSSSGVSYNEQFF
>TRBJ2-3|TRBD2|TRBV29-1|once
TGCAGCGTTGGAATAGCGGGAGCGGCAGATACGCAGTATTTT
CSVGIAGAADTQYF
>TRBJ1-6|NA|TRBV28|NA
TGTGCCAGCAGTTTGCCCCTGGACGGTCATTCACCCCTCCACTTT
CASSLPLDGHSPLHF
>TRBJ1-1|NA|TRBV7-9|few
TGTGCCAGCAGCTTACTACAGGCGAACACTGAAGCTTTCTTT
CASSLLQANTEAFF
>TRBJ2-7|NA|TRBV6-2/TRBV6-3|NA
TGTGCCAGCAGTTACTTGGCAGGGTGGCCCCGCCTCGGACAACTAGAGCAGTACTTC
CASSYLAGWPRLGQLEQYF
>TRBJ2-3|NA|TRBV7-2|NA
TGTGCCAGCAGCTCCAGGACTAGCACAGATACGCAGTATTTT
CASSSRTSTDTQYF
>TRBJ1-1|TRBD1|TRBV29-1|NA
TGCAGCGTTGAAGCAGGGGGAGGTGAAGCTTTCTTT
CSVEAGGGEAFF
>TRBJ2-3|TRBD2|TRBV28|once
TGTGCCAGCAGTTTACTAGCGGAAAGGGCAGATACGCAGTATTTT
CASSLLAERADTQYF
>TRBJ2-1|NA|TRBV12-3/TRBV12-4|NA
TGTGCCAGCAGTTTAGACATCAATGAGCAGTTCTTC
CASSLDINEQFF
>TRBJ2-3|TRBD2|TRBV6-2/TRBV6-3|NA
TGTGCCAGCAGGCCTAGCGGGAGAGGGGGAGATACGCAGTATTTT
CASRPSGRGGDTQYF
>TRBJ2-2|NA|TRBV6-5|few
TGTGCCAGCAGGAGTGACGGGGCCGGGGAGCTGTTTTTT
CASRSDGAGELFF
>TRBJ2-7|TRBD2|TRBV5-1|NA
TGCGCCAGCAGCTCGACTAGCGGGAGCTCCTACGAGCAGTACTTC
CASSSTSGSSYEQYF
>TRBJ2-3|NA|TRBV19|NA
TGTGCCAGTATCCCCCCGGGCCCCACAGATACGCAGTATTTT
CASIPPGPTDTQYF
>TRBJ2-1|TRBD2|TRBV29-1|NA
TGCAGCGTTGTCGCGCGGGAGTTCCACAATGAGCAGTTCTTC
CSVVAREFHNEQFF
>TRBJ2-1|TRBD2|TRBV4-3|NA
TGCGCCAGCAGTCGAACTAGCGGGAGGACCCTAAGCTCCTACAATGAGCAGTTCTTC
CASSRTSGRTLSSYNEQFF
>TRBJ2-1|TRBD2|TRBV19|NA
TGTGCCAGTAGTATTACTAGCGGGAGCTTTAATGAGCAGTTCTTC
CASSITSGSFNEQFF
>TRBJ1-1|NA|TRBV11-3|NA
TGTGCCAGCAGCTTAGGGAAGAACACTGAAGCTTTCTTT
CASSLGKNTEAFF
>TRBJ2-5|NA|TRBV20-1|NA
TGCAGTGCTAGTTGGTCGACTGCCCAAGAGACCCAGTACTTC
CSASWSTAQETQYF
>TRBJ1-1|NA|TRBV28|NA
TGTGCCAGCAGTGGCGGGACGCCGAACACTGAAGCTTTCTTT
CASSGGTPNTEAFF
>TRBJ2-1|NA|TRBV9|NA
TGTGCCAGCAGCCCCCACCAGCGTGAAAGCTCCTACAATGAGCAGTTCTTC
CASSPHQRESSYNEQFF
>TRBJ2-5|NA|TRBV6-2/TRBV6-3|NA
TGTGCCATCAGTTACTCGACCCTGAAGGGGAGGGGGACGACGGACAAGAGAACCCAGTACTTC
CAISYSTLKGRGTTDKRTQYF
>TRBJ1-1|NA|TRBV28|NA
TGTGCCACCACCTATGGGGGGGCGGCGAACACTGAAGCTTTCTTT
CATTYGGAANTEAFF
>TRBJ2-1|NA|TRBV6-5|NA
TGTGCCAGCAGTTACTCCGGGGGCCGCAATGAGCAGTTCTTC
CASSYSGGRNEQFF
>TRBJ1-4|TRBD1|TRBV6-5|NA
TGTGCCAGCAGTCCCGACAGGGGGGGAGAAAAACTGTTTTTT
CASSPDRGGEKLFF
>TRBJ1-5|NA|TRBV3-1/TRBV3-2|NA
TGTGCCAGCAGCCAAGGGGGGGGTAGCAATCAGCCCCAGCATTTT
CASSQGGGSNQPQHF
>TRBJ1-4|TRBD1|TRBV19|NA
TGTGCCAGTAGTCCGCGACAGGGAGAAGAAAAACTGTTTTTT
CASSPRQGEEKLFF
>TRBJ2-1|TRBD1|TRBV19|NA
TGTGCCAGTAGTCGGAACAGGGGGGAGTACAATGAGCAGTTCTTC
CASSRNRGEYNEQFF